This TCR beta chain stems from a study of T cells after somatic rescue of genetic block. CDR1 is MNHNY and CDR2 is SVGAGI in the germline V gene (reference sequence). The CDR3 has 15 amino acids. After removal of 5 bases from V and 6 bases from J, the junction contained 10 bases not matched to a gene. Profiled with immunoSEQ multiplex PCR; TCRdb holds only in-frame clones, not every one. Among tens of thousands of clones, more than 75% were seen once, and the ten largest hold approximately 3%. The TCR originated in a man aged 25-45 years. Sequences were obtained from peripheral blood mononuclear cells (PBMCs). V and J are TRBV6-6 and TRBJ1-5; 7 positions match TRBD1. CDR3 loop: CASSHIQGKTQPQHF. CDR3 DNA sequence: TGTGCCAGCAGTCATATACAGGGGAAAACTCAGCCCCAGCATTTT.